A selection of T cell receptor beta chains follows, all from one sample in a study of blood T cell repertoires in COVID-19. Generated by immunoSEQ multiplex PCR, the TCRdb table keeps only in-frame clones and is missing some. The sample has 95,000 to 150,000 clones, roughly 70% seen once. Sequences were obtained from peripheral blood. The receptor set was obtained from a human donor with acute or convalescent COVID-19. The donor label of this sample is uncertain. The CDR3 runs from the conserved cysteine through the conserved F or W. The D gene is left open where the match is weak. Part of the rows lack a size; the others show once, few, many or a class for expanded clones.

TRBV29-1,few,TRBJ1-1,TRBD1,CSATGQLNTEAFF,TGCAGCGCCACGGGACAGTTGAACACTGAAGCTTTCTTT
TRBV20-1,-,TRBJ2-4,TRBD1,CSASPPQGARTKNIQYF,TGCAGTGCTAGTCCACCTCAGGGGGCGCGAACCAAAAACATTCAGTACTTC
TRBV12-3/TRBV12-4,-,TRBJ2-7,-,CASSTDSSYEQYF,TGTGCCAGCAGTACGGACAGTTCCTACGAGCAGTACTTC
TRBV7-9,-,TRBJ1-1,-,CASSPIFQVNTEAFF,TGTGCCAGCAGCCCAATCTTCCAGGTGAACACTGAAGCTTTCTTT
TRBV7-2,once,TRBJ2-1,TRBD2,CASSLDLSGGVYNEQFF,TGTGCCAGCAGCTTAGACCTTAGCGGGGGAGTCTACAATGAGCAGTTCTTC
TRBV3-1/TRBV3-2,few,TRBJ1-2,TRBD1,CASSPGTDYGYTF,TGTGCCAGCAGCCCCGGGACAGACTATGGCTACACCTTC
TRBV15,few,TRBJ1-5,-,CATSRTGRAGGYQPQHF,TGTGCCACCAGCAGGACCGGACGGGCAGGAGGCTATCAGCCCCAGCATTTT
TRBV5-4,-,TRBJ2-2,-,CASSLQGDHRELFF,TGTGCCAGCAGTTTACAGGGAGACCACCGGGAGCTGTTTTTT
TRBV30,once,TRBJ1-3,-,CAWSAPGSSGNTIYF,TGTGCCTGGAGCGCGCCAGGATCCTCTGGAAACACCATATATTTT
TRBV6-5,-,TRBJ1-5,TRBD1,CASSSNQGANQPQHF,TGTGCCAGCAGTTCGAATCAGGGGGCGAATCAGCCCCAGCATTTT
TRBV4-2,-,TRBJ2-7,TRBD2,CASSQAPTQAGTSYEQYF,TGTGCCAGCAGCCAAGCCCCGACCCAAGCGGGGACTTCCTACGAGCAGTACTTC
TRBV12-5,-,TRBJ1-6,-,CASGAGSYNSPLHF,TGTGCTAGTGGGGCTGGCTCCTATAATTCACCCCTCCACTTT
TRBV19,-,TRBJ2-3,TRBD2,CASSMETSGGPSTDTQYF,TGTGCCAGTAGTATGGAAACTAGCGGGGGTCCAAGCACAGATACGCAGTATTTT
TRBV19,few,TRBJ1-1,-,CASSSRQGEAFF,TGTGCCAGTAGTTCACGCCAGGGAGAAGCTTTCTTT
TRBV11-2,-,TRBJ1-1,TRBD1,CASSSQGTTEAFF,TGTGCCAGCAGCTCACAGGGGACCACTGAAGCTTTCTTT
TRBV18,-,TRBJ1-3,-,CASSPQQGPADTIYF,TGTGCCAGCTCACCTCAACAGGGCCCCGCGGACACCATATATTTT
TRBV30,-,TRBJ1-2,TRBD1,CAWSYRDRVGGYTF,TGTGCCTGGAGTTATAGGGACAGGGTCGGAGGCTACACCTTC
TRBV9,-,TRBJ2-5,-,CASSVAGSQETQYF,TGTGCCAGCAGCGTAGCTGGCTCCCAAGAGACCCAGTACTTC
TRBV3-1/TRBV3-2,-,TRBJ2-2,TRBD2,CASSPGLAGPNTGELFF,TGTGCCAGCAGCCCGGGACTAGCGGGTCCGAACACCGGGGAGCTGTTTTTT
TRBV4-1,-,TRBJ1-2,TRBD1,CASSQGILRDRQGYGYTF,TGCGCCAGCAGCCAAGGAATTCTCCGAGACAGACAGGGTTATGGCTACACCTTC
TRBV19,once,TRBJ1-1,-,CASRKERTEAFF,TGTGCCAGTCGAAAGGAGAGGACTGAAGCTTTCTTT
TRBV14,-,TRBJ1-1,-,CASSQTSGANTEAFF,TGTGCCAGCAGCCAAACCTCAGGGGCCAACACTGAAGCTTTCTTT
TRBV5-6,once,TRBJ2-2,-,CASSLGQGNFGGELFF,TGTGCCAGCAGCCTGGGGCAGGGGAACTTTGGCGGGGAGCTGTTTTTT
TRBV5-1,-,TRBJ2-3,TRBD1,CASSLDRGHRDTQYF,TGCGCCAGCAGCTTGGACAGGGGGCATCGGGATACGCAGTATTTT
TRBV4-1,-,TRBJ1-2,-,CASSQNRVPFGYTF,TGCGCCAGCAGCCAAAACAGGGTTCCCTTTGGCTACACCTTC
TRBV7-8,once,TRBJ2-7,-,CASSLGRAGRPYEQYF,TGTGCCAGCAGCTTAGGTCGGGCAGGGCGACCCTACGAGCAGTACTTC
TRBV12-3/TRBV12-4,-,TRBJ1-1,-,CASSLIGSEAFF,TGTGCCAGCAGTTTAATTGGGAGTGAAGCTTTCTTT
TRBV9,few,TRBJ1-1,-,CASSPRGDTEAFF,TGTGCCAGCAGCCCCAGGGGAGACACTGAAGCTTTCTTT
TRBV4-1,many,TRBJ1-1,TRBD1,CASRTGLNTEAFF,TGCGCCAGCAGGACAGGGTTGAACACTGAAGCTTTCTTT
TRBV12-3/TRBV12-4,once,TRBJ1-1,TRBD1,CASRGQGNTEAFF,TGTGCCAGCAGGGGACAGGGGAACACTGAAGCTTTCTTT
TRBV5-1,-,TRBJ1-1,TRBD1,CASSLLSGGTEAFF,TGCGCCAGCAGCTTGTTGTCAGGGGGCACTGAAGCTTTCTTT
TRBV4-2,-,TRBJ1-6,TRBD1,CASSQTSGQGFSPLHF,TGTGCCAGCAGCCAAACCTCGGGACAGGGATTTTCACCCCTCCACTTT
TRBV5-1,-,TRBJ2-5,TRBD2,CASSFGAGGRETQYF,TGCGCCAGCAGCTTTGGAGCGGGGGGCAGAGAGACCCAGTACTTC
TRBV13,-,TRBJ1-2,TRBD1,CASSYYPRDSHGYTF,TGTGCCAGCAGCTATTACCCCCGGGACAGCCATGGCTACACCTTC
TRBV18,-,TRBJ2-5,-,CASSSGLRETQYF,TGTGCCAGCTCATCGGGACTTAGAGAGACCCAGTACTTC
TRBV28,-,TRBJ1-1,TRBD1,CASRRPGTQGGEAFF,TGTGCCAGCAGACGACCCGGGACCCAGGGGGGTGAAGCTTTCTTT
TRBV2,many,TRBJ1-5,-,CASSEWTTISNQPQHF,TGTGCCAGCAGTGAATGGACAACAATAAGCAATCAGCCCCAGCATTTT
TRBV28,few,TRBJ1-4,-,CASASPLIRARGRANEKLFF,-
TRBV6-5,-,TRBJ2-7,-,CASSHRGAVYEQYF,TGTGCCAGCAGCCACCGCGGGGCGGTCTACGAGCAGTACTTC
TRBV7-8,-,TRBJ2-7,TRBD1,CASSLVVGTGVNEQYF,TGTGCCAGCAGCTTAGTTGTCGGGACAGGGGTTAACGAGCAGTACTTC
TRBV6-5,-,TRBJ1-2,-,CASSPDRNYGYTF,TGTGCCAGCAGTCCTGACAGGAACTATGGCTACACCTTC
TRBV7-2,-,TRBJ2-2,-,CASSHRLGGPPGGELFF,TGTGCCAGCAGTCACCGCTTGGGGGGTCCACCGGGCGGGGAGCTGTTTTTT
TRBV6-5,-,TRBJ1-2,-,CASSSTGSYGYTF,TGTGCCAGCAGTTCCACAGGGTCCTATGGCTACACCTTC
TRBV28,-,TRBJ1-1,-,CASSLFARVAFF,TGTGCCAGCAGTTTATTTGCCAGGGTAGCTTTCTTT
TRBV30,-,TRBJ1-2,-,CAWSVDRSGGYTF,TGTGCCTGGAGTGTTGACAGGTCTGGGGGCTACACCTTC
TRBV30,few,TRBJ1-1,-,CAWSLRTEAFF,TGTGCCTGGAGCCTCCGCACTGAAGCTTTCTTT
TRBV24-1,-,TRBJ1-4,TRBD1,CAAEQGSEKLFF,TGTGCCGCCGAACAGGGGAGTGAAAAACTGTTTTTT
TRBV28,-,TRBJ1-2,-,CASSFTTKIYGYTF,TGTGCCAGCAGTTTCACGACAAAAATCTATGGCTACACCTTC